This entry concerns a single T cell receptor (beta chain). The CDR3 consists of 15 residues. Germline V gives CDR1 SGHTA, CDR2 FQGNSA. Unmatched junction bases numbered 8, after V lost 7 bases and J lost 7 bases. As originally analysed: Reference gene primer amplification gave nucleated cell count estimates. Method: immunoSEQ multiplex PCR; TCRdb's copy keeps in-frame clones and lacks some. V and J calls and clone size are those listed in that table; D and trimming were worked out from the DNA. The table has some 46,000 clones, more than 65% seen once. This sample was included in a study of blood T cell repertoires in COVID-19. Overall study: Researchers got acute and convalescent COVID-19 samples from the United States, Italy and Spain. PBMCs, B-cell-depleted T cells, or T cells provided the cDNA or gDNA that made up the material.

The sequence derives from a woman in her sixties with acute or convalescent COVID-19. This chain connects TRBV7-2 to TRBJ2-2, with TRBD2 matching over 11 bases. Sequenced input: peripheral blood. CDR3 bases: TGTGCCAGCAACCGATTTAGCGGGGGGGTCGGGGAGCTGTTTTTT. This translates into CASNRFSGGVGELFF.